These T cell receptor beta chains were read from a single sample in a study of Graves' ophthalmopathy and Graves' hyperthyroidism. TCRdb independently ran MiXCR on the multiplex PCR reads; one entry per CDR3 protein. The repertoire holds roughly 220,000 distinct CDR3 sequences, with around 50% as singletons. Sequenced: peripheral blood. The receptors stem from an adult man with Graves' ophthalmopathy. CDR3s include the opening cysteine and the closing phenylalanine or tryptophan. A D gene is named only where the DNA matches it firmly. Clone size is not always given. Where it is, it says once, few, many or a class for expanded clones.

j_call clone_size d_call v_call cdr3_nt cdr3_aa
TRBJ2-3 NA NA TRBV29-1 TGCAGCGTTGATCTAAGCACAGATACGCAGTATTTT CSVDLSTDTQYF
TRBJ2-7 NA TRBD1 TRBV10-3 TGTGCCAGCAGTGAAACCATGACAGGGGGAAACTACGAGCAGTACTTC CASSETMTGGNYEQYF
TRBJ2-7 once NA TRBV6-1 TGTGCCAGCAGTGAAGCCTTTGGGGGCCACGAGCAGTACTTC CASSEAFGGHEQYF
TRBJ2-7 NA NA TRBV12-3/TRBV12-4 TGTGCCAGCAGTACCCCCGGGGCCACCTACGAGCAGTACTTC CASSTPGATYEQYF
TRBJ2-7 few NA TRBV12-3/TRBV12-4 TGTGCCAGCAGTTTAGTCACAGACTACGAGCAGTACTTC CASSLVTDYEQYF
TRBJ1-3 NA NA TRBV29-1 TGCAGCGTTGTCTCAGGTGGAAGAAACACCATATATTTT CSVVSGGRNTIYF
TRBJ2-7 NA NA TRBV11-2 TGTGCCAGCAAATTTTCTGGAACCGGCGACGAGCAGTACTTC CASKFSGTGDEQYF
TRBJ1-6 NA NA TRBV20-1 TGCAGTGCTAGAGATACCAGTGCAAATTCACCCCTCCACTTT CSARDTSANSPLHF
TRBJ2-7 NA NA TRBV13 TGTGTCAGCAGCTTAACGGCGGACTACGAGCAGTACTTC CVSSLTADYEQYF
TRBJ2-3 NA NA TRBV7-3 TGTGCCAGCAGCTTAGGCACCAGCGGAGATACGCAGTATTTT CASSLGTSGDTQYF
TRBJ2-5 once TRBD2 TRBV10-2 TGCGCCAGCAGCTTTGCGGGGGGCCAAGAGACCCAGTACTTC CASSFAGGQETQYF
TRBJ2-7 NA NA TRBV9 TGTGCCAGCAGCGTAAATCCCAACTACGAGCAGTACTTC CASSVNPNYEQYF
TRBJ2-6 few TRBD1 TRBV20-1 TGCAGTGCTAGAGTCGGGACAGGTGGGGCCAACGTCCTGACTTTC CSARVGTGGANVLTF
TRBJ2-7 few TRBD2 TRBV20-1 TGCAGTGCTAGAGATCTGGCTAGCGGGAGATTAGGGTACGAGCAGTACTTC CSARDLASGRLGYEQYF
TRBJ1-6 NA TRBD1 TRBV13 TGTGCCAGCAGCACCACAGGGGACTCACCCCTCCACTTT CASSTTGDSPLHF
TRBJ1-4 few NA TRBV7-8 TGTGCCAGCAGCCCTCTTCCCACAGGGTTCAGAACTAATGAAAAACTGTTTTTT CASSPLPTGFRTNEKLFF
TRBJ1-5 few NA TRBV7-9 TGTGCCAGCACCCCAGGAGGTAACCAGCCCCAGCATTTT CASTPGGNQPQHF
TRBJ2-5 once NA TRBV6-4 TGTGCCAGCCGGGGAGGGGGGCAAGAGACCCAGTACTTC CASRGGGQETQYF
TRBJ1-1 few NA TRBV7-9 TGTGCCAGCAGCGGGGACCGAAACCCGGACACTGAAGCTTTCTTT CASSGDRNPDTEAFF
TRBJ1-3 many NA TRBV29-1 TGCAGCGTTGTACCGCAGAGGGCTGGAAACACCATATATTTT CSVVPQRAGNTIYF
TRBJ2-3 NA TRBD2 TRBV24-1 TGTGCCACCAGTGAGGCCGGACTAGCGCGCACAGATACGCAGTATTTT CATSEAGLARTDTQYF
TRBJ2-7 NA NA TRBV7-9 TGTGCCAGCAGCTTAGCGTTTGGGTCGCGCGAGCAGTACTTC CASSLAFGSREQYF
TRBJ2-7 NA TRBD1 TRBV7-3 TGTGCCAGCAGATTACAGGGGTCCCCCTACGAGCAGTACTTC CASRLQGSPYEQYF
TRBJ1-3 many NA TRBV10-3 TGTGCCATCAGTGCCCAAAACTCTGGAAACACCATATATTTT CAISAQNSGNTIYF
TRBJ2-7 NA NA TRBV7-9 TGTGCCAGCAGCTTAGCGCCCGAGCAGTACTTC CASSLAPEQYF
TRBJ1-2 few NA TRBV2 TGTGCCAGCAGTGAAAATGGGGGGCAAGGGGTTGATGGCTACACCTTC CASSENGGQGVDGYTF
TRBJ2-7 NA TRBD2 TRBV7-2 TGTGCCAGCTTGGCGGGGGGCTCCTACGAGCAGTACTTC CASLAGGSYEQYF
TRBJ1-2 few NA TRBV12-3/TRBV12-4 TGTGCCAGCAGTTTTTCGGGAACAGCTAACTATGGCTACACCTTC CASSFSGTANYGYTF
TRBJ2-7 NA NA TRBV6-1 TGTGCCAGCAGTAACGACAGAGTCTACGAGCAGTACTTC CASSNDRVYEQYF
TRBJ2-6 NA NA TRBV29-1 TGCAGCGCAGCGAGGGGGACACCGTCTGGGGCCAACGTCCTGACTTTC CSAARGTPSGANVLTF